This entry lists 32 T cell receptor beta chains sequenced from one sample in a study of blood T cell repertoires in COVID-19. Only in-frame clones appear in the TCRdb table, and some are missing; sequencing was by immunoSEQ multiplex PCR. Of 200,000 to 300,000 clones listed, approximately 86% are singletons. The sample taken for sequencing was peripheral blood. The source is a woman aged 55-75 years with COVID-19, enrolled during active disease.

The chain couples TRBV15 to TRBJ1-2, with TRBD1 identical over 11 bases. CDR1 is LNHNV and CDR2 is YYDKDF in the germline V gene (reference sequence). After removal of 4 bases from V and 2 bases from J, the junction contained 6 bases not matched to a gene. The CDR3 contains 16 residues. As DNA, the CDR3 is TGTGCCACCAGCATGGCCGGGACAGGGGGGAACTATGGCTACACCTTC. Amino acids: CATSMAGTGGNYGYTF. The full variable domain, its missing parts supplied by reference TRBV15 and TRBJ1-2, is DAMVIQNPRYQVTQFGKPVTLSCSQTLNHNVMYWYQQKSSQAPKLLFHYYDKDFNNEADTPDNFQSRRPNTSFCFLDIRSPGLGDTAMYLCATSMAGTGGNYGYTFGSGTRLTVV.

The genes are TRBV5-1 and TRBJ2-3, with D possibly being TRBD2 (6 bases). The CDR3 runs to 16 residues. The ends were cut back, 0 bases at V and 4 bases at J, with 15 bases in the middle. The germline V gene has CDR1 SGHRS and CDR2 YFSETQ. This CDR3 is CASSLVGAGGADTQYF. The CDR3 bases are TGCGCCAGCAGCTTGGTAGGGGCAGGAGGGGCAGATACGCAGTATTTT.

This chain links TRBV6-5 with TRBJ1-1, with 7 nucleotides matching TRBD1. With 6 bases clipped from V and 8 bases from J, the junction kept 6 bases outside the gene matches. CDR3 size: 12 residues. CDR1 is MNHEY, CDR2 SVGAGI, per germline. In DNA form, the CDR3 reads TGTGCCAGCAGCTTTCCGGACAGGGAAGCTTTCTTT. Protein sequence: CASSFPDREAFF.

This sequence joins TRBV19 and TRBJ2-7; 8 positions agree with TRBD2. Germline lookup yields CDR1 LNHDA and CDR2 SQIVND (reference sequence). The CDR3 length is 15 residues. Trimming cost V 5 bases and J 5 bases; bases outside gene matches: 11. This chain's CDR3 is CASSPGGAARDEQYF. CDR3 bases: TGTGCCAGTAGTCCGGGGGGGGCAGCCCGGGACGAGCAGTACTTC.

The chain joins TRBV27 to TRBJ1-2; a possible D gene is TRBD1 (5 bases). The V gene lost 1 base and the J gene lost 2 bases, with 8 bases spanning the gap. Germline V gene sequence: CDR1 MNHEY, CDR2 SMNVEV (reference sequence). The CDR3 totals 14 residues. The CDR3 nucleotides are TGTGCCAGCAGTTTATTGACAGTAAACTATGGCTACACCTTC. Residues: CASSLLTVNYGYTF.

The rearrangement uses TRBV7-8 and TRBJ1-1, with a possible D match to TRBD1 (6 bases). The V and J ends lost 5 bases and 3 bases respectively, with 22 bases between them. Germline CDR1 and CDR2: SGHVS and FQNEAQ. This CDR3 contains 17 residues. The CDR3 is CASSHRGRGSHYTEAFF. Here the CDR3 DNA reads TGTGCCAGCAGCCATAGGGGGAGGGGGTCTCACTACACTGAAGCTTTCTTT.

This chain connects TRBV29-1 to TRBJ2-7; TRBD2 matches 7 bases. The junction had 8 bases not matched to a gene; V was cut back by 3 bases and J by 6 bases. The CDR3 consists of 13 residues. CDR1 and CDR2 (germline): SQVTM, ANQGSEA. Written as DNA, the CDR3 is TGCAGCGTTGAGGGGGGAGGGTTGGGCGAGCAGTACTTC. Its protein is CSVEGGGLGEQYF.

Turning to this clone: The junction shows a germline mismatch at one end, possibly a read error. The chain has TRBV6-2 or TRBV6-3 and TRBJ2-2; 7 bases are shared with TRBD1. CDR3 length: 14 amino acids. Germline CDR1 is MNHEY and CDR2 is SVGEGT. This CDR3 is CASSQTGNPGELFF. In nucleotides, the CDR3 is TGTGCCAGCAGTCAGACAGGGAACCCCGGGGAGCTGTTTTTT.

This chain connects TRBV28 to TRBJ1-5; D gene unclear. The V gene's germline CDR1 is MDHEN and CDR2 SYDVKM. Trimming removed 3 bases at V and 6 bases at J, with 9 bases between. CDR3 length equals 13 residues. Here the CDR3 DNA reads TGTGCCAGCAGTTTGTTCCCGGGTCAGCCCCAGCATTTT. It translates to CASSLFPGQPQHF.

The rearrangement uses TRBV5-1 and TRBJ2-7, with 8 bases identical to TRBD2. The CDR3 is 16 residues long. The V segment lost 5 bases and the J segment 4 bases; nucleotides outside the gene matches: 14. The V gene's germline CDR1 is SGHRS and CDR2 YFSETQ. The CDR3 spells CASRPTAGAVRYEQYF. The CDR3 DNA sequence: TGCGCCAGCAGGCCCACAGCGGGAGCGGTTAGGTACGAGCAGTACTTC.

This rearrangement joins TRBV6-5 to TRBJ2-7; possible D gene TRBD1, 6 bases. The ends were cut back, 7 bases at V and 4 bases at J, with 11 bases in the middle. The length of the CDR3 is 12 residues. Per germline, CDR1 MNHEY and CDR2 SVGAGI. CDR3 sequence: CASNRATYEQYF. CDR3 in DNA: TGTGCCAGCAACAGGGCCACATACGAGCAGTACTTC.

This clone has only one observation. The chain is built from TRBV6-6 and TRBJ1-2; TRBD1 matches 7 bases. Germline V CDR1 and CDR2: MNHNY, SVGAGI (reference sequence). J gave up 7 bases and V 0 bases, and 8 bases lay outside the gene matches. There are 15 residues in the CDR3. CDR3 nucleotide sequence: TGTGCCAGCAGTTACTCGGGCAACAGGGGCCCTGGCTACACCTTC. This gives the protein CASSYSGNRGPGYTF.

This sequence joins TRBV5-1 and TRBJ1-1, with D tentatively TRBD1 (5 bases). V was clipped by 2 bases and J by 3 bases, with 8 bases between them. In germline, CDR1 is SGHRS, CDR2 YFSETQ. This CDR3 has 13 residues. The CDR3 bases are TGCGCCAGCAGCTTAGGGGTGGACACTGAAGCTTTCTTT. Its translation is CASSLGVDTEAFF. The whole variable domain, filled in from reference TRBV5-1 and TRBJ1-1, reads KAGVTQTPRYLIKTRGQQVTLSCSPISGHRSVSWYQQTPGQGLQFLFEYFSETQRNKGNFPGRFSGRQFSNSRSEMNVSTLELGDSALYLCASSLGVDTEAFFGQGTRLTVV.

The chain employs TRBV7-8 and TRBJ1-2; TRBD1 is a possible D gene (6 bases). V lost 0 bases and J 6 bases, leaving 11 bases between the germline ends. The CDR3 sequence is 14 residues long. The germline CDR1 and CDR2 sequences are SGHVS and FQNEAQ. The CDR3 loop is CASSLAPGVDGYTF. The CDR3 region has the DNA TGTGCCAGCAGCTTAGCGCCAGGGGTCGATGGCTACACCTTC.

V is TRBV4-1 and J is TRBJ1-5; D gene uncertain. CDR1 is MGHRA and CDR2 is YSYEKL in the germline V gene. Trimming took off 0 bases at V and 2 bases at J, with 11 bases between the two ends. This CDR3 has 16 amino acids. The CDR3 DNA reads as TGCGCCAGCAGCCAAGATCTGAGATTGGGCAATCAGCCCCAGCATTTT. Translating it yields CASSQDLRLGNQPQHF.

This rearrangement joins TRBV6-6 to TRBJ1-1, with D perhaps matching TRBD1 (5 bases). V lost 6 bases, J lost 1 base, and 12 bases lay in between. The germline V gene has CDR1 MNHNY and CDR2 SVGAGI (reference sequence). The CDR3 sequence is 14 residues long. The CDR3 nucleotides are TGTGCCAGCAGACACGGGGGGTCGAACACTGAAGCTTTCTTT. Its translation is CASRHGGSNTEAFF.

In its sample, this clone was seen many times. The chain has TRBV6-2 or TRBV6-3 and TRBJ1-5; TRBD1 agrees at 8 bases. Germline V gives CDR1 MNHEY, CDR2 SVGEGT. The CDR3 totals 14 residues. V gave up 5 bases and J gave up 6 bases; unmatched junction bases: 6. The CDR3 nucleotides read TGTGCCAGCAGTACTTCAGGGGGCGGTCAGCCCCAGCATTTT. This encodes CASSTSGGGQPQHF.

V is TRBV6-1 and J is TRBJ2-5; D not resolved. The CDR3 runs 15 residues. CDR1 MNHNS and CDR2 SASEGT come from the germline V gene. V shed 1 base and J shed 5 bases, with 14 bases lying between them. The CDR3 loop is CASSEGRLFQETQYF. The CDR3 nucleotides read TGTGCCAGCAGTGAAGGGCGACTTTTCCAGGAGACCCAGTACTTC.

The V gene is TRBV30, the J gene TRBJ1-2; 7 bases fit TRBD1. Germline loops: CDR1 GTSNPN, CDR2 SVGIG (reference sequence). This CDR3 contains 13 residues. V was pared by 4 bases and J by 4 bases, with 6 bases of the junction left unmatched. The CDR3 region is CAWTRDRAYGYTF. CDR3 bases: TGTGCCTGGACCCGAGACAGGGCCTATGGCTACACCTTC. Drawing the rest from reference TRBV30 and TRBJ1-2, the complete variable domain is SQTIHQWPATLVQPVGSPLSLECTVEGTSNPNLYWYRQAAGRGLQLLFYSVGIGQISSEVPQNLSASRPQDRQFILSSKKLLLSDSGFYLCAWTRDRAYGYTFGSGTRLTVV.

Concerning this clone: Other nucleotide sequences in the sample specify the same CDR3. J is TRBJ1-5 and V is TRBV6-1; no clear D gene. The ends were cut back, 2 bases at V and 1 base at J, with 6 bases in the middle. This CDR3 is built from 14 residues. The germline V gene has CDR1 MNHNS and CDR2 SASEGT. CDR3 DNA sequence: TGTGCCAGCAGTGAATCGGGGAGCAATCAGCCCCAGCATTTT. It codes for CASSESGSNQPQHF.

This sequence joins TRBV7-9 and TRBJ2-1; 11 positions match TRBD1. The CDR3 length is 15 residues. Germline CDR1 and CDR2: SEHNR and FQNEAQ (reference sequence). The ends lost 5 bases at V and 7 bases at J; junction bases unmatched: 7. In DNA form, the CDR3 reads TGTGCCAGCAGCCTCGGACAGGGGGCAAAGAATGAGCAGTTCTTC. Protein: CASSLGQGAKNEQFF.

This CDR3 reads CATSTRTGLETQYF. For the CDR3, the DNA is TGTGCCACCAGCACCCGGACAGGGCTCGAGACCCAGTACTTC. The J gene is TRBJ2-5, the V gene TRBV15; 8 bases match TRBD1. Germline V gene sequence: CDR1 LNHNV, CDR2 YYDKDF (reference sequence). CDR3 length: 14 residues. Germline trimming cut 4 bases from V and 5 bases from J; bases unmatched to any gene: 6.

This chain links TRBV5-1 with TRBJ2-1; 11 bases are a match to TRBD2. The length of the CDR3 is 15 residues. Germline assignment: CDR1 SGHRS and CDR2 YFSETQ. V was clipped by 5 bases and J by 9 bases; unmatched bases: 10. CDR3 sequence (DNA): TGCGCCAGCAGTATAACTAGCGGGGGTTTGTCTGAGCAGTTCTTC. Protein: CASSITSGGLSEQFF.

This chain joins TRBV7-8 and TRBJ1-1; 8 nucleotides align to TRBD1. The junction had 9 bases not matched to a gene; V was cut back by 3 bases and J by 6 bases. This CDR3 spans 15 amino acids. Germline lookup yields CDR1 SGHVS and CDR2 FQNEAQ. CDR3 DNA: TGTGCCAGCAGCTTCGAAGGCCAGGGGGCCCCTGAAGCTTTCTTT. Its protein product is CASSFEGQGAPEAFF.

The chain uses TRBV20-1 and TRBJ2-3, with 14 positions matching TRBD2. The CDR3 runs to 16 residues. With V trimmed by 3 bases and J by 4 bases, 6 bases remained unmatched. In germline, CDR1 is DFQATT, CDR2 SNEGSKA (reference sequence). The CDR3 region is CSASTGLAGVADTQYF. The DNA for the CDR3 is TGCAGTGCTAGTACGGGACTAGCGGGAGTCGCAGATACGCAGTATTTT.

The V and J genes are TRBV2 and TRBJ1-5; the match to TRBD1 covers 7 bases. There are 17 residues in the CDR3. Unmatched junction bases numbered 15, after V lost 5 bases and J lost 5 bases. From germline, CDR1 is SNHLY and CDR2 FYNNEI. The DNA for the CDR3 is TGTGCCAGCAGTAACCCAGTAGGACAGGCGACTTATCAGCCCCAGCATTTT. Residues: CASSNPVGQATYQPQHF.

V is TRBV29-1 and J is TRBJ1-5, with a tentative D call TRBD1 (6 bases). The germline V and J ends were trimmed by 5 bases and 5 bases, with 10 bases remaining between them. The CDR3 consists of 12 residues. Germline loops: CDR1 SQVTM, CDR2 ANQGSEA. Written as DNA, the CDR3 is TGCAGCGTTAGGGGGATTGATCAGCCCCAGCATTTT. It specifies CSVRGIDQPQHF.

V and J are TRBV28 and TRBJ2-6, with D perhaps TRBD1 (6 bases). The V end was cut by 3 bases, the J end by 0 bases, with 15 bases between. The length of the CDR3 is 18 residues. Germline loops: CDR1 MDHEN, CDR2 SYDVKM. Here the CDR3 reads CASSLYPGQISGANVLTF. CDR3 bases: TGTGCCAGCAGTTTGTACCCGGGACAAATCTCTGGGGCCAACGTCCTGACTTTC.

The chain recombines TRBV24-1 with TRBJ2-1, with 10 bases that match TRBD1. V lost 1 base and J lost 3; bases outside the gene matches: 8. This CDR3 has 18 residues. The V gene's germline CDR1 is KGHDR and CDR2 SFDVKD. The CDR3 bases are TGTGCCACCAGTGATTTAATCCCCGACAGGGGGCTCTACAATGAGCAGTTCTTC. Its translation: CATSDLIPDRGLYNEQFF.

This clone was seen only once. The chain is built from TRBV4-2 and TRBJ2-3, with 11 bases that match TRBD2. In germline, CDR1 is LGHNA, CDR2 YNFKEQ. V lost 3 bases and J lost 2; bases outside the gene matches: 13. This CDR3 is 19 amino acids long. CDR3 region: CASSQGSLLAGDPTDTQYF. DNA for the CDR3: TGTGCCAGCAGCCAGGGTTCCTTACTAGCGGGAGATCCCACAGATACGCAGTATTTT.

This clone was counted a few times. The chain links TRBV7-3 to TRBJ1-3; possible D gene TRBD1, 6 bases. The CDR3 has 15 residues. The germline gives CDR1 SGHTA, CDR2 FQGTGA. V was cut by 1 base and J by 2 bases, with 9 bases left in between. The CDR3 DNA follows: TGTGCCAGCAGCTTAAGTAACAGGGCTGGAAACACCATATATTTT. This sequence encodes CASSLSNRAGNTIYF.

This rearrangement joins TRBV7-9 to TRBJ1-4, with 10 nucleotides matching TRBD1. J was trimmed by 5 bases and V by 5 bases; bases with no gene match: 11. The CDR3 length is 17 residues. Per germline, CDR1 SEHNR and CDR2 FQNEAQ (reference sequence). CDR3 protein: CASSTVLRTGGNEKLFF. The DNA of the CDR3 is TGTGCCAGCAGCACAGTACTGCGGACAGGGGGGAATGAAAAACTGTTTTTT.